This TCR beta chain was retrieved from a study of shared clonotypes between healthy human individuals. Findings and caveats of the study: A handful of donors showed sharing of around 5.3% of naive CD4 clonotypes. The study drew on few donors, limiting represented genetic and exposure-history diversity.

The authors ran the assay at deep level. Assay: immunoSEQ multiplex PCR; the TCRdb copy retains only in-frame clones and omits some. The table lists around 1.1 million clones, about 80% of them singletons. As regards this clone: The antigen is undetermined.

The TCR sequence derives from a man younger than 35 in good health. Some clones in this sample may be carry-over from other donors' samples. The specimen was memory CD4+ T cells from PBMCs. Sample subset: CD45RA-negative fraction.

CDR3 nucleotide sequence: TGCGCCAGCAGCACCGGACAGGGTCAGGGCGTCCAGTACTTC. Its protein is CASSTGQGQGVQYF. The chain uses TRBV5-1 and TRBJ2-5, with 8 bases that match TRBD1. Germline lookup yields CDR1 SGHRS and CDR2 YFSETQ. Trimming removed 4 bases from V and 10 bases from J; junction bases left unmatched: 12. The CDR3 runs to 14 residues.